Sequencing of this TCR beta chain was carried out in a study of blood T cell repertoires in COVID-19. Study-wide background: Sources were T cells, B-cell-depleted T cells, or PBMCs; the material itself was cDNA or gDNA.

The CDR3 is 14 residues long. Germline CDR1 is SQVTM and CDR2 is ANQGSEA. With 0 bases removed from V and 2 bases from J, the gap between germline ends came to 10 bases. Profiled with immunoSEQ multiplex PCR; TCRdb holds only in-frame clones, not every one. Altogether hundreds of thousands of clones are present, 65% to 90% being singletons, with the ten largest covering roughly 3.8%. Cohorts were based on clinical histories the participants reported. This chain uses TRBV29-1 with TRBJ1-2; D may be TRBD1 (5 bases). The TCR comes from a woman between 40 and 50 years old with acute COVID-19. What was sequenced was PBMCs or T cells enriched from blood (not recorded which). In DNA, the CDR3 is TGCAGCGTTGAAGATAGGGGAACCAACTATGGCTACACCTTC. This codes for CSVEDRGTNYGYTF. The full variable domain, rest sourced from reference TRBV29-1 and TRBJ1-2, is SAVISQKPSRDICQRGTSLTIQCQVDSQVTMMFWYRQQPGQSLTLIATANQGSEATYESGFVIDKFPISRPNLTFSTLTVSNMSPEDSSIYLCSVEDRGTNYGYTFGSGTRLTVV.